This T cell receptor beta chain emerged from a study of CD8 T cells in ankylosing spondylitis. Findings and limits, study-wide: Disease-linked clones reportedly showed significant enrichment in matched ankylosing spondylitis synovial fluid. Seemingly distinctive of ankylosing spondylitis blood was a TCR beta motif formed by eight highly homologous variants. Disease-linked clones, CD8+, were relatively rare in peripheral blood.

One entry per CDR3 protein results from TCRdb running MiXCR on the 5' RACE reads. The sample holds approximately 340,000 distinct CDR3 sequences, approximately 15% seen once. The CDR3 runs 17 residues. J lost 2 bases, V lost 0 bases, and 6 bases had no gene match. The germline CDR1 and CDR2 sequences are SGHAT and FQNNGV. Concerning this clonotype itself: The antigen is undetermined.

The sequencing sample was made of blood, either unsorted or a sorted T cell fraction (not recorded which). This sequence joins TRBV11-2 and TRBJ2-2; 7 bases map to TRBD2. The source of this sequence is a male donor with ankylosing spondylitis or in good health (not recorded which). For the CDR3, the DNA is TGTGCCAGCAGCTTAGAATATCCGGGGGGTAACACCGGGGAGCTGTTTTTT. Translation gives CASSLEYPGGNTGELFF.